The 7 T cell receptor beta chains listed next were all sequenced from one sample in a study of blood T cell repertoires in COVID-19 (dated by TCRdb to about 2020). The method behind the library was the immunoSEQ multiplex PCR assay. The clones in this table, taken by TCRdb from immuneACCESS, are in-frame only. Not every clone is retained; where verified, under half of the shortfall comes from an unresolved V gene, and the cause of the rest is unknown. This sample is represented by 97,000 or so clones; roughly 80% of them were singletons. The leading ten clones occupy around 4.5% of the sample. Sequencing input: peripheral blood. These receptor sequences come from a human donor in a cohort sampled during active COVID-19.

The CDR3 nucleotides are TGTGCCACCAGTGATCCGACAGGGGCAGATACGCAGTATTTT. Its protein is CATSDPTGADTQYF. This chain uses TRBV24-1 with TRBJ2-3; 8 nucleotides line up with TRBD1. Losses at the gene ends were 3 bases for V and 4 bases for J; bases not matched to a gene: 2. Germline loops: CDR1 KGHDR, CDR2 SFDVKD. The CDR3 length is 14 residues.

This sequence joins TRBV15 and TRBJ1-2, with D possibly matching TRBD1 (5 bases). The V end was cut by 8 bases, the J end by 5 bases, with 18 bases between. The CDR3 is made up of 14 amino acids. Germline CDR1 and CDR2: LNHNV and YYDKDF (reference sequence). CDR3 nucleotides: TGTGCCACCGCATGGCAAGGGGCGGGGTATGGCTACACCTTC. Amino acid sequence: CATAWQGAGYGYTF.

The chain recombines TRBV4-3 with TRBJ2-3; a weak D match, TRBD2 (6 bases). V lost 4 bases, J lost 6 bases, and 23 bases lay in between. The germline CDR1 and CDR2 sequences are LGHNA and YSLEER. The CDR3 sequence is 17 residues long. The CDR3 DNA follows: TGCGCCAGCAGCCTCACCAACACTAGGGGAGGTGGCGATACGCAGTATTTT. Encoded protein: CASSLTNTRGGGDTQYF.

The CDR3 DNA follows: TGTGCCAGCAGTGAGCTCAGGGTGGGCACCGGGGAGCTGTTTTTT. Its translation: CASSELRVGTGELFF. The rearrangement links TRBV6-1 to TRBJ2-2; TRBD1 might be the D (5 bases). The CDR3 contains 15 residues. Trimming cost V 3 bases and J 4 bases, with 12 bases left between them. Germline CDR1 and CDR2: MNHNS and SASEGT.

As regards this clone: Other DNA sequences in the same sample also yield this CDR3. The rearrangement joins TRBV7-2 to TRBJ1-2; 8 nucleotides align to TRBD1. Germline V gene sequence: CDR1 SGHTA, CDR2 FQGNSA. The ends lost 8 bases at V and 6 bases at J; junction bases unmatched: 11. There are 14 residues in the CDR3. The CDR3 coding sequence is TGTGCCAGCGGGGAACCGGGACAGGCTAATGGCTACACCTTC. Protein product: CASGEPGQANGYTF.

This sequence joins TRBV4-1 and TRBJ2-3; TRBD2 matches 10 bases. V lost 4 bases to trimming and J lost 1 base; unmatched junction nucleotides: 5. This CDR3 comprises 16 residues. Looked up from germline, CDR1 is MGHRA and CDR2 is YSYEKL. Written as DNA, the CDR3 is TGCGCCAGCAGCCCCAAAGCGGGGGGGGGCACAGATACGCAGTATTTT. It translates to CASSPKAGGGTDTQYF.

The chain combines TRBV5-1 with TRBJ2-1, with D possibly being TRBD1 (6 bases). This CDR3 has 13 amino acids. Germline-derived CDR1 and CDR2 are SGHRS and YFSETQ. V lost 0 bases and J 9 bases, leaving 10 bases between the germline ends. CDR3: CASSLEGEGEQFF. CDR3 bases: TGCGCCAGCAGCTTGGAGGGGGAAGGTGAGCAGTTCTTC.